This T cell receptor (beta chain) was recovered during a study of cytomegalovirus exposure and HLA in healthy donors. General observations from the study: Across HLA loci, a later analysis found differing TCR association rates, with DRB1 most and HLA-C fewest. The likely explanation for a cluster of highly shared sequence variants was sequencing artifact. The study carried out a later analysis of TCR beta sequences. It associated 16,951 of them with specific HLA alleles at a false discovery rate of 0.05.

V lost 7 bases and J 0 bases, leaving 18 bases between the germline ends. From germline, CDR1 is KGHSH and CDR2 LQKENI. The CDR3 spans 16 residues. It was with 60 Vbeta and 13 Jbeta primers that the PCR ran. TCRdb's copy holds only in-frame clones and misses some; the assay was immunoSEQ multiplex PCR. The data hold tens of thousands of clones, with around three quarters observed a single time. A remark on this clone: Its specificity is not known.

This chain links TRBV18 with TRBJ1-1, with TRBD1 as a possible D gene (6 bases). The sequenced material came from PBMCs. The source of this sequence is a female donor in good health and CMV-seronegative. This chain's CDR3 is CASFSTPGHLNTEAFF. For the CDR3, the DNA is TGTGCCAGCTTTTCAACTCCGGGACACCTGAACACTGAAGCTTTCTTT.